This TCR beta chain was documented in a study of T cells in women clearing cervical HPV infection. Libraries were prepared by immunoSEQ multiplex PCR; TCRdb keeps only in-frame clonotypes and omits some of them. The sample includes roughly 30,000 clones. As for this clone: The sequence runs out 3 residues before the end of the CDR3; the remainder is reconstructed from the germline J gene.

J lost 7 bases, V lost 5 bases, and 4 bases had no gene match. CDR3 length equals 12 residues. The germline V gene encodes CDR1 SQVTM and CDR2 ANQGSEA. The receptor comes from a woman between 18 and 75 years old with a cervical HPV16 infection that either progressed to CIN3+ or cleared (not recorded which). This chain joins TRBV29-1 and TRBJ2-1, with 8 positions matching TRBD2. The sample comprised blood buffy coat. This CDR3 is CSVRTSRNEQFF. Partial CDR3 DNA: TGCAGCGTTAGGACTAGCCGGAATGAG.